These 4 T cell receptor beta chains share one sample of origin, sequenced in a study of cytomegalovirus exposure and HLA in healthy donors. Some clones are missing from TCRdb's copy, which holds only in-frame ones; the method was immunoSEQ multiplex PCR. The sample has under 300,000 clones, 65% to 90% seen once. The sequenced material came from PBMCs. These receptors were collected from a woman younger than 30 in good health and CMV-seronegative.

The CDR3 sequence is CASRLGPSYEQYF. CDR3 in DNA: TGTGCCAGCAGACTAGGGCCTTCCTACGAGCAGTACTTC. The chain couples TRBV7-9 to TRBJ2-7; D perhaps matches TRBD2 (5 bases). The CDR3 consists of 13 residues. Germline CDR1 reads SEHNR; CDR2 reads FQNEAQ (reference sequence). V shed 6 bases and J shed 1 base, with 10 bases lying between them.

The chain's CDR3 is CASSQAGGSNEQFF. CDR3 nucleotides: TGTGCCAGCTCACAGGCGGGAGGTAGTAATGAGCAGTTCTTC. The genes are TRBV18 and TRBJ2-1; 8 nucleotides align to TRBD2. The CDR3 length is 14 residues. The V gene end was trimmed by 4 bases and the J gene end by 7 bases; junction bases not matched to a gene: 6. Germline V gene data show CDR1 as KGHSH and CDR2 as LQKENI. Full variable domain (remainder filled in from reference TRBV18 and TRBJ2-1): NAGVMQNPRHLVRRRGQEARLRCSPMKGHSHVYWYRQLPEEGLKFMVYLQKENIIDESGMPKERFSAEFPKEGPSILRIQQVVRGDSAAYFCASSQAGGSNEQFFGPGTRLTVL.

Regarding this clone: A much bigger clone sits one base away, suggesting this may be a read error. CDR3 residues: CASSLAQGYGYTF. As DNA, the CDR3 is TGTGCCAGCAGCTTAGCGCAGGGCTATGGCTACACCTTC. V gene TRBV7-2 combines with J gene TRBJ1-2; possibly TRBD1 for D (5 bases). Germline V gene lookup returns CDR1 SGHTA and CDR2 FQGNSA. The CDR3 has 13 residues. V was clipped by 0 bases and J by 4 bases, with 6 bases between them. Complete variable domain (other parts from reference TRBV7-2 and TRBJ1-2): GAGVSQSPSNKVTEKGKDVELRCDPISGHTALYWYRQSLGQGLEFLIYFQGNSAPDKSGLPSDRFSAERTGGSVSTLTIQRTQQEDSAVYLCASSLAQGYGYTFGSGTRLTVV.

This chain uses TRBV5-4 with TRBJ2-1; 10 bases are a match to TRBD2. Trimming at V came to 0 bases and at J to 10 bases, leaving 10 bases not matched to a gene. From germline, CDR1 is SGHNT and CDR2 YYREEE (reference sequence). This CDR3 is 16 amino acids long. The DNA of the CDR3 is TGTGCCAGCAGCTTGGAAACAGCTAGCGGGGGCGGGGAGCAGTTCTTC. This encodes CASSLETASGGGEQFF. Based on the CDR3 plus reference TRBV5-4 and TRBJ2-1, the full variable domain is ETGVTQSPTHLIKTRGQQVTLRCSSQSGHNTVSWYQQALGQGPQFIFQYYREEENGRGNFPPRFSGLQFPNYSSELNVNALELDDSALYLCASSLETASGGGEQFFGPGTRLTVL.